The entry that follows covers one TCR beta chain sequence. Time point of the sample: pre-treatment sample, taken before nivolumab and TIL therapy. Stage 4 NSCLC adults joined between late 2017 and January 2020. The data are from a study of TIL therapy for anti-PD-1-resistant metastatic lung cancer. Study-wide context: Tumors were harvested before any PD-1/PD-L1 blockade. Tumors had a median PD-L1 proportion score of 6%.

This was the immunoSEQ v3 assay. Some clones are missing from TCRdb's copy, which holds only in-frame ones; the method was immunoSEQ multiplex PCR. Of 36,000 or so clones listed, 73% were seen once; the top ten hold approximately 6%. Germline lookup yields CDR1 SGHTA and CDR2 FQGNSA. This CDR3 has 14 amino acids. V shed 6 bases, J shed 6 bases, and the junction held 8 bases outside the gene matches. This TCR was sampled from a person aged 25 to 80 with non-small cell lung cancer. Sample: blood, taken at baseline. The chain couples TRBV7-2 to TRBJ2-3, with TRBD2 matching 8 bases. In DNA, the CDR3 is TGTGCCAGCAGTGGGACTAGGTCCCCCGATACGCAGTATTTT. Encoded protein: CASSGTRSPDTQYF.